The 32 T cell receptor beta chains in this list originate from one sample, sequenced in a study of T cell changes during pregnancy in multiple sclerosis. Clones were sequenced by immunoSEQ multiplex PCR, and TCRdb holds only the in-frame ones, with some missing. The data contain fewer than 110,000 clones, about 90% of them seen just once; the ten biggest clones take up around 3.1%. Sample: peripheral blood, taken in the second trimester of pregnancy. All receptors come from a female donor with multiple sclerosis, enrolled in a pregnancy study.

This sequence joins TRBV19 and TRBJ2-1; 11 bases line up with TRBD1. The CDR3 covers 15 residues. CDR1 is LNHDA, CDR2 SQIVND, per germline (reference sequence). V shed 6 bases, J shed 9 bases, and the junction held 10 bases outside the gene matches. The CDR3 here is CASSLDRGLEVEQFF. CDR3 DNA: TGTGCCAGTAGCCTGGACAGGGGGCTCGAGGTTGAGCAGTTCTTC.

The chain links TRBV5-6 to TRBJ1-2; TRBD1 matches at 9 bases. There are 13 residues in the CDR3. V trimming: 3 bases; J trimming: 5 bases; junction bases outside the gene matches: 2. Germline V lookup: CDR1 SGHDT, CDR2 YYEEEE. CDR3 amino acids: CASSSTGGYGYTF. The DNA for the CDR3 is TGTGCCAGCAGCTCGACAGGGGGATATGGCTACACCTTC.

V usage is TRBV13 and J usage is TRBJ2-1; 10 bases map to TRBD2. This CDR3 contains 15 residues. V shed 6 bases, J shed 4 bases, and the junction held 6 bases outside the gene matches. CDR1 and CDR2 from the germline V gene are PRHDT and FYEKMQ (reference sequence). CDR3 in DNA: TGTGCCAGCAGTTTAAGCGGGAGGGTGTACAATGAGCAGTTCTTC. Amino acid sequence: CASSLSGRVYNEQFF.

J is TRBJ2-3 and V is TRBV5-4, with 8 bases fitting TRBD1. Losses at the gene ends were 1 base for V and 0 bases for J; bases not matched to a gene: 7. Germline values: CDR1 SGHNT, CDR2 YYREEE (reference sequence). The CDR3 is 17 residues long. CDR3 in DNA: TGTGCCAGCAGCTTGCCGCCCCGACAGGGGAGCACAGATACGCAGTATTTT. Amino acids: CASSLPPRQGSTDTQYF.

The CDR3 DNA sequence: TGTGCCAGCAGCCCCGAGGCGACGACTAGCACAGATACGCAGTATTTT. This sequence encodes CASSPEATTSTDTQYF. The chain employs TRBV5-4 and TRBJ2-3; D is unclear. This CDR3 region has 16 residues. Germline V lookup: CDR1 SGHNT, CDR2 YYREEE (reference sequence). Trimming removed 4 bases from V and 0 bases from J, with 15 bases in between.

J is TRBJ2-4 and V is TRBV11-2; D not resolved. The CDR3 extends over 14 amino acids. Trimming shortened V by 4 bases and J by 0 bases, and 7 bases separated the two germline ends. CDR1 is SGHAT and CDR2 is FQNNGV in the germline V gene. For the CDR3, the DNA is TGTGCCAGCAGCTCTAGACTAGCCAAAAACATTCAGTACTTC. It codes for CASSSRLAKNIQYF.

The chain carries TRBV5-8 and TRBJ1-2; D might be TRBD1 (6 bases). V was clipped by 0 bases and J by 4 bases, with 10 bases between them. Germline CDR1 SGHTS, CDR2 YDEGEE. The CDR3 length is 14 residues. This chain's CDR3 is CASSLVGGAYGYTF. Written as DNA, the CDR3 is TGTGCCAGCAGCTTGGTTGGGGGGGCCTATGGCTACACCTTC.

The CDR3 loop is CASSQVELGGPNEKLFF. In DNA, the CDR3 is TGCGCCAGCAGCCAAGTTGAGCTGGGAGGACCGAATGAAAAACTGTTTTTT. This chain links TRBV4-1 with TRBJ1-4; D remains unclear. The CDR3 spans 17 residues. Germline values: CDR1 MGHRA, CDR2 YSYEKL. V was cut by 1 base and J by 5 bases, with 17 bases left in between.

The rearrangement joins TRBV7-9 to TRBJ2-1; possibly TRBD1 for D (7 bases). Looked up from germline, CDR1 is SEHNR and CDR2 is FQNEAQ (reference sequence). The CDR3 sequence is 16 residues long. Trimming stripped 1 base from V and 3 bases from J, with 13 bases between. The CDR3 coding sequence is TGTGCCAGCAGCTTAGTATCAGGGGGGCTCTACAATGAGCAGTTCTTC. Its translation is CASSLVSGGLYNEQFF. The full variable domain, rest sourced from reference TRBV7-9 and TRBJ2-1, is DTGVSQNPRHKITKRGQNVTFRCDPISEHNRLYWYRQTLGQGPEFLTYFQNEAQLEKSRLLSDRFSAERPKGSFSTLEIQRTEQGDSAMYLCASSLVSGGLYNEQFFGPGTRLTVL.

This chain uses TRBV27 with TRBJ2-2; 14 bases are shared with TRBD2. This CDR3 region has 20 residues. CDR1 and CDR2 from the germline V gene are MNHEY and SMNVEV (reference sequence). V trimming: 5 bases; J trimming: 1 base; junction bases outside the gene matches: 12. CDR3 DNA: TGTGCCAGCAGTCTGCGACTAGCGGGAGGGCCTACCCTGAACACCGGGGAGCTGTTTTTT. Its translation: CASSLRLAGGPTLNTGELFF.

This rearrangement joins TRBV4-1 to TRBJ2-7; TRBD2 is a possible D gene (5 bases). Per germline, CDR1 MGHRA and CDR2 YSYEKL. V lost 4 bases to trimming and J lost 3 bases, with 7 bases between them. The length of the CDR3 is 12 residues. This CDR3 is CASSPAGYEQYF. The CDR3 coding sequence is TGCGCCAGCAGCCCGGCGGGCTACGAGCAGTACTTC.

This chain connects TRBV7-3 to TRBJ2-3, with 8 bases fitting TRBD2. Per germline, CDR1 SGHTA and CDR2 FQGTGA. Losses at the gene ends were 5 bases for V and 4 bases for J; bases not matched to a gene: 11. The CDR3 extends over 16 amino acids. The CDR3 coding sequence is TGTGCCAGCAGCCCTCTTGCGGGAGGTTCCGCAGATACGCAGTATTTT. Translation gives CASSPLAGGSADTQYF.

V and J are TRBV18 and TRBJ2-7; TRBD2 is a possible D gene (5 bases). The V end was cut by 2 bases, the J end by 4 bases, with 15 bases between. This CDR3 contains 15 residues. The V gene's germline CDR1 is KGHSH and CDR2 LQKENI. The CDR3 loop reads CASSPVVGSGYEQYF. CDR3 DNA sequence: TGTGCCAGCTCACCAGTGGTAGGGAGTGGGTACGAGCAGTACTTC.

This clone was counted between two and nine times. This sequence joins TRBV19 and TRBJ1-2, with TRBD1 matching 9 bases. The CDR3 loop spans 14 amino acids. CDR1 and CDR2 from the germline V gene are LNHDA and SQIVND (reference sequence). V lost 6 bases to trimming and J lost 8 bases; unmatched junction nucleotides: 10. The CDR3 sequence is CASRRDRAGGGYTF. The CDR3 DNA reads TGTGCCAGTAGACGGGACAGGGCAGGAGGCGGCTACACCTTC.

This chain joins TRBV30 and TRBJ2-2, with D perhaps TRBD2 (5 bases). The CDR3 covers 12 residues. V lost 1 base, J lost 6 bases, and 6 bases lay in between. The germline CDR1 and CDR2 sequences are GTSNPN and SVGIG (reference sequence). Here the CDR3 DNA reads TGTGCCTGGAGTGCCGGGGCCGGGGAGCTGTTTTTT. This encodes CAWSAGAGELFF.

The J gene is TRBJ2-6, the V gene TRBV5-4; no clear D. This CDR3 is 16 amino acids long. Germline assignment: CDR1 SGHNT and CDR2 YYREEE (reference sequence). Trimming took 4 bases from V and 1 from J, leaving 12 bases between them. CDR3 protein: CASSDRGGSGANVLTF. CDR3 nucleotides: TGTGCCAGCAGCGATCGAGGTGGTTCTGGGGCCAACGTCCTGACTTTC.

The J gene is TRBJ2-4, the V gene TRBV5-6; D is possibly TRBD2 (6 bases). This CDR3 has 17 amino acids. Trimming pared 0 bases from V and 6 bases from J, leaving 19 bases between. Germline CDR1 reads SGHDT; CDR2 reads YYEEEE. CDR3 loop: CASSLVGGNDRGNIQYF. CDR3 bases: TGTGCCAGCAGCTTGGTTGGCGGGAACGACCGTGGAAACATTCAGTACTTC.

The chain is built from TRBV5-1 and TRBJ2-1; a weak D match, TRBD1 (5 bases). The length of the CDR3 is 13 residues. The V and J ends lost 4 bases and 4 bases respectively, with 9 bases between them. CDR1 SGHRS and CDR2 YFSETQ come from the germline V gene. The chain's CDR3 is CASSTGPYNEQFF. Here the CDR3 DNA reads TGCGCCAGCAGCACAGGACCTTACAATGAGCAGTTCTTC.

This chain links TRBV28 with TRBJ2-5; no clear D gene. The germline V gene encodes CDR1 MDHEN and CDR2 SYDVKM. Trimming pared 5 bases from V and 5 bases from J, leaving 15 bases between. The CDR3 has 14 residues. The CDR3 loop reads CASSIPRGRETQYF. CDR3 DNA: TGTGCCAGCAGTATCCCTAGAGGTCGGGAGACCCAGTACTTC.

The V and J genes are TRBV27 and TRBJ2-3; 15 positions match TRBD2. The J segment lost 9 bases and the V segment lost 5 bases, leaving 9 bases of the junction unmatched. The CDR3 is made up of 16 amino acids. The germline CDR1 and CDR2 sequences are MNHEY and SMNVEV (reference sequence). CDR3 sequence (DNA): TGTGCCAGCAGTCACAGGACTAGCGGGAGGGCCCAAACGCAGTATTTT. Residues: CASSHRTSGRAQTQYF.

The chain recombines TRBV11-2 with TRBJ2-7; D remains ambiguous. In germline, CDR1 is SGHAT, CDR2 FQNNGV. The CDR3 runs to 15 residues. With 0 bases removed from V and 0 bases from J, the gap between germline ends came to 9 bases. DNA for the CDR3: TGTGCCAGCAGCTTAGAGGTAGCCATCTCCTACGAGCAGTACTTC. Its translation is CASSLEVAISYEQYF.

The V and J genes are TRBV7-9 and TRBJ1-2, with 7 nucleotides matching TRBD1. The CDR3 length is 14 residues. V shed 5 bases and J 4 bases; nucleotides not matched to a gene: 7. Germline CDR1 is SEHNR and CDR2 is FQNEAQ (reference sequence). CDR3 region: CASSAGQAPYGYTF. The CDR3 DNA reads TGTGCCAGCAGCGCCGGACAGGCGCCCTATGGCTACACCTTC.

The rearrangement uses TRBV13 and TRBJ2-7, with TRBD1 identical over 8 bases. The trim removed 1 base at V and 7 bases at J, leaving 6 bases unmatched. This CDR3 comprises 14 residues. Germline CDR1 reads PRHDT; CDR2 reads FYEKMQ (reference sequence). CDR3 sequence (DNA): TGTGCCAGCAGCTTAGCCACAGGGGGTAGTGAGCAGTACTTC. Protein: CASSLATGGSEQYF.

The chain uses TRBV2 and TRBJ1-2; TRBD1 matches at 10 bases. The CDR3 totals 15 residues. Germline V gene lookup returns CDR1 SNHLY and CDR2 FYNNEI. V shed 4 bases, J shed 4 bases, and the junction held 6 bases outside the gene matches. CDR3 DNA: TGTGCCAGCAGTGCCGGGACAGGGGTAGCCTATGGCTACACCTTC. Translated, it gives CASSAGTGVAYGYTF.

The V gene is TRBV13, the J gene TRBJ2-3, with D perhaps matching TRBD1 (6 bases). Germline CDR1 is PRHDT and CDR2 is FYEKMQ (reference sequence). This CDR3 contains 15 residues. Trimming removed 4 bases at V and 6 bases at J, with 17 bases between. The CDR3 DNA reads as TGTGCCAGCAGCTCCCCGGGACAAGGGTTTGATACGCAGTATTTT. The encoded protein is CASSSPGQGFDTQYF.

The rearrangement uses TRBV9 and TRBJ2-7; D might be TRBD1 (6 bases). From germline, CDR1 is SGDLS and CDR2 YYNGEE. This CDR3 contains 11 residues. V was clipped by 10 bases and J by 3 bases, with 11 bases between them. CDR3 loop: CASGTFYEQYF. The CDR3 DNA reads TGTGCCTCAGGGACATTCTACGAGCAGTACTTC.

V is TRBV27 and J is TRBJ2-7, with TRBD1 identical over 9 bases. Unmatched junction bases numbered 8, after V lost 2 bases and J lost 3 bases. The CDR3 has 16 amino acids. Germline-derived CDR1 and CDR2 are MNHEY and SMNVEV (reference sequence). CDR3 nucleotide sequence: TGTGCCAGCAGTTTACTCGGGCCGGGACAGGGCTACGAGCAGTACTTC. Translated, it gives CASSLLGPGQGYEQYF.

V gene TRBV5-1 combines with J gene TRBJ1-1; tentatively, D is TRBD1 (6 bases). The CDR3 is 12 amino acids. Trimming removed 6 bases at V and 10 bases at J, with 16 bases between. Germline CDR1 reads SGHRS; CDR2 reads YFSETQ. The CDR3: CASTRAGGTAFF. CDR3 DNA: TGCGCCAGCACACGGGCGGGGGGCACAGCTTTCTTT.

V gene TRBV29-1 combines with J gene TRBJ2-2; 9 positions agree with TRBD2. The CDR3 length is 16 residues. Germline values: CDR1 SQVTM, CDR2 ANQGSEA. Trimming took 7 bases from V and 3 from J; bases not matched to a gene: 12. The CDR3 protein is CSAQRREGRHTGELFF. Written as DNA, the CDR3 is TGCAGCGCCCAAAGGCGGGAGGGACGACACACCGGGGAGCTGTTTTTT.

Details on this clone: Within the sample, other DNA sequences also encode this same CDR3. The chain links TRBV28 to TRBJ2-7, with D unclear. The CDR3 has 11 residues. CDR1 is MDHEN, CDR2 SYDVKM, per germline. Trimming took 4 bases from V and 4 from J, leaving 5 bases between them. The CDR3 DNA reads TGTGCCAGCAGTTCTGTATACGAGCAGTACTTC. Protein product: CASSSVYEQYF.

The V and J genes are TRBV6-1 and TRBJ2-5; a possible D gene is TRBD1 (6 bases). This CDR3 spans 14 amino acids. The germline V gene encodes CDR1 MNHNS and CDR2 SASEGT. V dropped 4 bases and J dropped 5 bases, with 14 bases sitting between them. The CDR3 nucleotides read TGTGCCAGCAGTGGGGGGCTGGTCCGGGAGACCCAGTACTTC. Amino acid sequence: CASSGGLVRETQYF.

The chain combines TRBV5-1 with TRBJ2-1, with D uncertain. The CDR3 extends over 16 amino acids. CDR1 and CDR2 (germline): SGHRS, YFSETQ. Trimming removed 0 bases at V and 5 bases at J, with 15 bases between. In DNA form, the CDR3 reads TGCGCCAGCAGCTTGGTTGTGGCAGGCCTCCACAATGAGCAGTTCTTC. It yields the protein CASSLVVAGLHNEQFF.